This record concerns one T cell receptor (beta chain) sequence. Produced via immunoSEQ multiplex PCR; TCRdb's table is partial and in-frame only. The table shows fewer than 300,000 clones, with over 65% occurring only once. V was pared by 5 bases and J by 5 bases, with 13 bases between. The length of the CDR3 is 15 residues. Germline V gives CDR1 SNHLY, CDR2 FYNNEI. The data originate from a study of blood T cell repertoires in COVID-19. Across the study: The samples span acute and convalescent COVID-19 from the United States, Italy and Spain.

The sample comprised peripheral blood. This TCR was sampled from a woman aged 80 or over with acute or convalescent COVID-19. The chain carries TRBV2 and TRBJ1-6; D possibly corresponds to TRBD1 (5 bases). CDR3 amino acids: CASSRGGEHNSPLHF. As DNA, the CDR3 is TGTGCCAGCAGTAGGGGCGGAGAACATAATTCACCCCTCCACTTT.